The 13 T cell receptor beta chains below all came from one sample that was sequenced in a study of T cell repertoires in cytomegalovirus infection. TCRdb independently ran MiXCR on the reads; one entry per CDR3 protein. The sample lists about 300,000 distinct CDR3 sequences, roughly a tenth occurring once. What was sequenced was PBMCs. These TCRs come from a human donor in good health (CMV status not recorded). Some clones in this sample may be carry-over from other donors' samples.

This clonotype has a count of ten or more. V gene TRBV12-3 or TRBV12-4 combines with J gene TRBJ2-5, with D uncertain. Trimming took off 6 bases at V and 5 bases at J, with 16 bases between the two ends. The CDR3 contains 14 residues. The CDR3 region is CASSLNRSQETQYF. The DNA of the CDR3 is TGTGCCAGCAGCTTAAACAGAAGTCAGGAGACCCAGTACTTC.

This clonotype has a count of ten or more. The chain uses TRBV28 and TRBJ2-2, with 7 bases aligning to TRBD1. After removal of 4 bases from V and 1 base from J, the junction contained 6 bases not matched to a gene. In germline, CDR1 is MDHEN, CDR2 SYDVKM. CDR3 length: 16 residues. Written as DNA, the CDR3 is TGTGCCAGCAGTTATCGACGGACAGGGAACACCGGGGAGCTGTTTTTT. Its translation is CASSYRRTGNTGELFF.

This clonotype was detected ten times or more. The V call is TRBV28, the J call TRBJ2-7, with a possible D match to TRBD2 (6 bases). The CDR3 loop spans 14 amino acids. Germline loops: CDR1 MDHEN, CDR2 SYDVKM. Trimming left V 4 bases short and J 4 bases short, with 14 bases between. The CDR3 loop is CASSSPGLIYEQYV. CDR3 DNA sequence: TGTGCCAGCAGTTCCCCGGGACTGATATACGAGCAGTACGTC.

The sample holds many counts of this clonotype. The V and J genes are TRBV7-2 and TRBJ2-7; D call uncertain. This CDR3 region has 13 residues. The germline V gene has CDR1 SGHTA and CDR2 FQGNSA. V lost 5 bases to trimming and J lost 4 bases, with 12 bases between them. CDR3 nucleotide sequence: TGTGCCAGCAGCCCCGCGCCAGGATACGAGCAGTACGTC. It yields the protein CASSPAPGYEQYV.

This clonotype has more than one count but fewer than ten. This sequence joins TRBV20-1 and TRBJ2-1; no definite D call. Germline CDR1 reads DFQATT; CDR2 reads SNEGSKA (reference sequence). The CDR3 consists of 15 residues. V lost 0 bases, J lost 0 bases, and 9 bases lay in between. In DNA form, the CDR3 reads TGCAGTGCTAGAGATAGGCAGAGCTCCTACAATGAGCAGTTCTTC. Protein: CSARDRQSSYNEQFF.

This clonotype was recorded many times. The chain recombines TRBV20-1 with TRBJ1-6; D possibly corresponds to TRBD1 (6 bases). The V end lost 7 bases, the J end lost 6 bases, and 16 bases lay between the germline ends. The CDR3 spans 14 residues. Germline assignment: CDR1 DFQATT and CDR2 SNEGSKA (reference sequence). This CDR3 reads CSVLKTGVNSPLHF. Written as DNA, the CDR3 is TGCAGTGTTTTGAAGACAGGTGTTAATTCACCCCTCCACTTT.

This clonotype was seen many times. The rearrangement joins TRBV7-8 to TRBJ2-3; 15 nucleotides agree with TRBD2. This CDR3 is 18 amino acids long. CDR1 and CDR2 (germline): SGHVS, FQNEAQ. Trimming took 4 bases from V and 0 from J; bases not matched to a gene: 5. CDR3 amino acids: CASSSGLAGGRSTDTQYF. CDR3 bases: TGTGCCAGCAGCTCTGGACTAGCGGGGGGGCGGAGCACAGATACGCAGTATTTT.

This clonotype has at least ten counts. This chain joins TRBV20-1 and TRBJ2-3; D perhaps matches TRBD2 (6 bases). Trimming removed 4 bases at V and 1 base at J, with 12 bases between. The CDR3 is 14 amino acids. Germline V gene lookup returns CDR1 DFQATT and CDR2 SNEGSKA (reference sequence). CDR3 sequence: CSATWGVRTDTQYF. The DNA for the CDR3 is TGCAGTGCTACGTGGGGGGTACGCACAGATACGCAGTATTTT.

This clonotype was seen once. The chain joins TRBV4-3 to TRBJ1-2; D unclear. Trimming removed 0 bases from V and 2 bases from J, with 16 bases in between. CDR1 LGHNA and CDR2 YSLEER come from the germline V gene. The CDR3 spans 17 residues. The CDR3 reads CASSQDRSRTLNYGYTF. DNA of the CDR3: TGCGCCAGCAGCCAAGATCGGTCGCGGACTTTAAACTATGGCTACACCTTC.

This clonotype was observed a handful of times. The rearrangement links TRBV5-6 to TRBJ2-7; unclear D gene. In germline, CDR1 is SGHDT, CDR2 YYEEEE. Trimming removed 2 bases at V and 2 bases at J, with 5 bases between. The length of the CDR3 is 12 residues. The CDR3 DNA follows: TGTGCCAGCAGCTTTCATACCTACGAGCAGTACTTC. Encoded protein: CASSFHTYEQYF.

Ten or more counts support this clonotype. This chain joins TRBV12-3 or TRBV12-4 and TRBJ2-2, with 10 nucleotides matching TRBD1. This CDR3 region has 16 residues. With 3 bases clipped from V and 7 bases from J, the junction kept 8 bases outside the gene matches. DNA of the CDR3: TGTGCCAGCAGTTTCTCCGGGACAGGGGTGGTCGGGGAGCTGTTTTTT. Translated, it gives CASSFSGTGVVGELFF.

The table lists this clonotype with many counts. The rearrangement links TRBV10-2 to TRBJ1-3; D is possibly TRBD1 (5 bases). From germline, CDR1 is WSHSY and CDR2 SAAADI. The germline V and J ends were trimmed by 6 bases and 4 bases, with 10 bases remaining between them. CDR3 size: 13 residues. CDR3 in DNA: TGCGCCAGCAGCACAAGGGGCGGAAACACCATATATTTT. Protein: CASSTRGGNTIYF.

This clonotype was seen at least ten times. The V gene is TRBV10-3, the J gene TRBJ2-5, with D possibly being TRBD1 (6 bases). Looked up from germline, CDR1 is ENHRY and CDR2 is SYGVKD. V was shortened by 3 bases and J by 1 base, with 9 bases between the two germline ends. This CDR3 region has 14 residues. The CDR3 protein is CAISDFRGQETQYF. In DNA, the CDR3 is TGTGCCATCAGTGACTTCAGGGGCCAAGAGACCCAGTACTTC.